The 10 T cell receptor beta chains given below trace back to one sample, sequenced in a study of cytomegalovirus exposure and HLA in healthy donors. Primers included in the PCR were 60 Vbeta and 13 Jbeta primers. The data were produced by immunoSEQ multiplex PCR, yet TCRdb's version contains in-frame clones alone and is incomplete. Here the sample table reports some 89,000 clones. Sequences were obtained from PBMCs. These TCRs come from a young woman in good health and CMV-seronegative.

The chain has TRBV5-1 and TRBJ2-3; D might be TRBD2 (7 bases). The CDR3 has 15 residues. Between the trimmed V and J ends, which lost 2 bases and 1 base, there was a span of 11 bases. Germline loops: CDR1 SGHRS, CDR2 YFSETQ. CDR3 bases: TGCGCCAGCAGCTTAGGGGGGGCCGGCACAGATACGCAGTATTTT. Translating gives CASSLGGAGTDTQYF.

V is TRBV4-2 and J is TRBJ2-7; D uncertain. Germline V gene sequence: CDR1 LGHNA, CDR2 YNFKEQ. V was trimmed by 0 bases and J by 0 bases, leaving 9 bases between them. The CDR3 consists of 15 residues. The CDR3 coding sequence is TGTGCCAGCAGCCAAGATCCCACTTTCTCCTACGAGCAGTACTTC. This translates into CASSQDPTFSYEQYF.

The rearrangement joins TRBV27 to TRBJ2-3; TRBD2 aligns across 7 bases. After removal of 8 bases from V and 4 bases from J, the junction contained 18 bases not matched to a gene. The CDR3 consists of 17 residues. Germline V lookup: CDR1 MNHEY, CDR2 SMNVEV (reference sequence). The CDR3 nucleotides are TGTGCCAGCCGTTGGACTGGCGGGAGTTGGTACCCAGATACGCAGTATTTT. It is translated as CASRWTGGSWYPDTQYF.

The rearrangement links TRBV6-1 to TRBJ1-2; no clear D. CDR3 size: 13 residues. The ends were cut back, 6 bases at V and 0 bases at J, with 8 bases in the middle. The germline V gene has CDR1 MNHNS and CDR2 SASEGT. CDR3 coding DNA: TGTGCCAGCAGCGCCGGGACTAACTATGGCTACACCTTC. It codes for CASSAGTNYGYTF.

CDR3 nucleotides: TGTGCCTGGAGTGTTAAAGAGCTTAGCAATCAGCCCCAGCATTTT. Protein sequence: CAWSVKELSNQPQHF. The chain links TRBV30 to TRBJ1-5; D gene ambiguous. The CDR3 has 15 amino acids. CDR1 is GTSNPN and CDR2 is SVGIG in the germline V gene (reference sequence). V dropped 0 bases and J dropped 0 bases, with 9 bases sitting between them. Together with reference TRBV30 and TRBJ1-5, the CDR3 gives the full variable domain: SQTIHQWPATLVQPVGSPLSLECTVEGTSNPNLYWYRQAAGRGLQLLFYSVGIGQISSEVPQNLSASRPQDRQFILSSKKLLLSDSGFYLCAWSVKELSNQPQHFGDGTRLSIL.

The chain links TRBV5-1 to TRBJ2-7; D is possibly TRBD1 (6 bases). Per germline, CDR1 SGHRS and CDR2 YFSETQ. The CDR3 sequence is 13 residues long. V shed 4 bases and J shed 6 bases, with 14 bases lying between them. The DNA for the CDR3 is TGCGCCAGCAGCCCGTCAACAGGGCTCGAGCAGTACTTC. Its translation: CASSPSTGLEQYF.

This chain links TRBV10-1 with TRBJ2-7, with D maybe TRBD2 (7 bases). Germline values: CDR1 WNHNN, CDR2 SYGVQD (reference sequence). The CDR3 sequence is 13 residues long. V was shortened by 8 bases and J by 3 bases, with 14 bases between the two germline ends. The CDR3 reads CASGRGGVYEQYF. The CDR3 bases are TGCGCCAGCGGCCGAGGGGGGGTCTACGAGCAGTACTTC.

V gene TRBV19 combines with J gene TRBJ1-2; 7 nucleotides line up with TRBD1. Germline V gives CDR1 LNHDA, CDR2 SQIVND (reference sequence). This CDR3 contains 15 residues. V gave up 6 bases and J gave up 4 bases; unmatched junction bases: 11. CDR3 in DNA: TGTGCCAGTAGCCAGGGACAGCAGTTTGGCTATGGCTACACCTTC. Translated: CASSQGQQFGYGYTF.

The chain has TRBV28 and TRBJ1-4, with 8 positions matching TRBD1. Germline loops: CDR1 MDHEN, CDR2 SYDVKM. V was clipped by 7 bases and J by 3 bases; unmatched bases: 4. This CDR3 region has 14 residues. The DNA of the CDR3 is TGTGCCAGCACCATACAGGGGGCTAATGAAAAACTGTTTTTT. Protein: CASTIQGANEKLFF.

The rearrangement joins TRBV27 to TRBJ1-5; the D gene is possibly TRBD1 (5 bases). The germline gives CDR1 MNHEY, CDR2 SMNVEV (reference sequence). CDR3 length: 12 amino acids. Between the trimmed V and J ends, which lost 8 bases and 3 bases, there was a span of 8 bases. In DNA form, the CDR3 reads TGTGCCAGCCGGACACTCAATCAGCCCCAGCATTTT. It codes for CASRTLNQPQHF.